This T cell receptor (beta chain) was captured by sequencing in a study of T cell responses to AZD1222 COVID-19 vaccine. Pooling was applied to second doses at about 4 or about 12 weeks. Concerning this clone itself: Its antigen is undetermined.

Study results and caveats: Among those given AZD1222, only six or seven were seropositive at baseline. Clonal diversity was possibly underestimated, and the donors were mostly white British, with more females.

Assay used: immunoSEQ multiplex PCR; TCRdb lists only in-frame clones, some missing. Of around 150,000 clones detected, 90% appear once; the ten largest clones hold under 4%. The TCR comes from an adult who received the AZD1222 COVID-19 vaccine. The specimen was peripheral blood, collected 28 days after the second AZD1222 dose.

The CDR3 coding sequence is TGTGCCAGCAGCACCGGGACAGTTAATTCACCCCTCCACTTT. Protein: CASSTGTVNSPLHF. The chain links TRBV2 to TRBJ1-6, with TRBD1 identical over 7 bases. Germline V lookup: CDR1 SNHLY, CDR2 FYNNEI. This CDR3 region has 14 residues. V was clipped by 6 bases and J by 6 bases; unmatched bases: 5. Filled out from reference TRBV2 and TRBJ1-6, the complete variable domain reads EPEVTQTPSHQVTQMGQEVILRCVPISNHLYFYWYRQILGQKVEFLVSFYNNEISEKSEIFDDQFSVERPDGSNFTLKIRSTKLEDSAMYFCASSTGTVNSPLHFGNGTRLTVT.